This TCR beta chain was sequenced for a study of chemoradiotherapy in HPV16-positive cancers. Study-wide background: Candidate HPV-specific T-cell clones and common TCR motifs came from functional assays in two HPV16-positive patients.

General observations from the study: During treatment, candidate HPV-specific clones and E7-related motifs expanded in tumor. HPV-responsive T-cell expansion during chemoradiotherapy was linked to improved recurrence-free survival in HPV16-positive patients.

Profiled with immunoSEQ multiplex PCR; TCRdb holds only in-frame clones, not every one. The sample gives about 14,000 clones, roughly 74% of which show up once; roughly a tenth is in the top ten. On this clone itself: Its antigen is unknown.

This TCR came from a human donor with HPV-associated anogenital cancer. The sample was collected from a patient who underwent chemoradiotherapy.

The DNA of the CDR3 is TGTGCCAGCAGTCCACTCGGCACCGGGGAGCTGTTTTTT. Encoded protein: CASSPLGTGELFF. The chain carries TRBV11-2 and TRBJ2-2; D remains unclear. The germline gives CDR1 SGHAT, CDR2 FQNNGV. The CDR3 covers 13 residues. V gave up 6 bases and J gave up 4 bases, with 9 bases separating them. Looking up the rest from reference TRBV11-2 and TRBJ2-2 gives the full variable domain: EAGVAQSPRYKIIEKRQSVAFWCNPISGHATLYWYQQILGQGPKLLIQFQNNGVVDDSQLPKDRFSAERLKGVDSTLKIQPAKLEDSAVYLCASSPLGTGELFFGEGSRLTVL.